This TCR beta chain was found in a study of T cell repertoires in cytomegalovirus infection. Study in general: Use of recently identified HLA-C-restricted and well-studied HLA-B-restricted CMV epitopes was part of the study.

The study's findings and limits: The cumulative frequency of public TCR beta families identified carriers of CMV plus the relevant HLA.

From the reads, TCRdb called clonotypes with MiXCR, one entry per CDR3 protein. The sample lists around 34,000 distinct CDR3 sequences, approximately 52% seen once, with about 93% in the top ten. Concerning this clonotype itself: What it binds is not known.

Trimming pared 1 base from V and 2 bases from J, leaving 12 bases between. There are 15 residues in the CDR3. Germline values: CDR1 SGHTA, CDR2 FQGNSA. The origin of this receptor is a human donor in good health (CMV status not recorded). Some clones in this sample may be carry-over from other donors' samples. This specimen was CD8+ T cells from cultured PBMCs, taken from culture after CMV antigen stimulation. This chain links TRBV7-2 with TRBJ2-7, with D tentatively TRBD1 or TRBD2 (5 bases each). The CDR3 sequence: CASSLDGTPTYEQYF. The CDR3 DNA reads TGTGCCAGCAGCTTAGACGGGACGCCAACCTACGAGCAGTACTTC.